The present entry profiles one T cell receptor (beta chain) with its context. The data were taken from a study of identical twins. The CDR3 length is 17 residues. Trimming stripped 2 bases from V and 2 bases from J, with 19 bases between. TCRdb redid the calling of the 5' RACE reads with MiXCR, one entry per CDR3 protein. Altogether about 190,000 distinct CDR3 sequences are present, more than 15% being singletons, with the ten largest covering around 40%. These data also formed part of another study, on T cells expressing NK-cell markers. That paper states: The TCR beta repertoires originated in sorted CD3+CD56+NKG2C+, CD3+CD56+NKG2C- and CD3+CD56-NKG2C+ T cells. In the group of eight sequenced donors, seven were HCMV-seropositive and one was seronegative. For about six donors, the dominant NKG2C+ clonotypes made up roughly 1.0-7.0% of their CD8+ T cells.

The sequence derives from a woman under 30 in good health. Material for sequencing was CD8+ T cells sorted from blood. The chain uses TRBV12-3 or TRBV12-4 and TRBJ2-7; D is possibly TRBD1 (6 bases). CDR3 DNA sequence: TGTGCCAGCAGTTTATATCTGGTGACAGGCCGTGCCTACGAGCAGTACTTC. The encoded protein is CASSLYLVTGRAYEQYF.